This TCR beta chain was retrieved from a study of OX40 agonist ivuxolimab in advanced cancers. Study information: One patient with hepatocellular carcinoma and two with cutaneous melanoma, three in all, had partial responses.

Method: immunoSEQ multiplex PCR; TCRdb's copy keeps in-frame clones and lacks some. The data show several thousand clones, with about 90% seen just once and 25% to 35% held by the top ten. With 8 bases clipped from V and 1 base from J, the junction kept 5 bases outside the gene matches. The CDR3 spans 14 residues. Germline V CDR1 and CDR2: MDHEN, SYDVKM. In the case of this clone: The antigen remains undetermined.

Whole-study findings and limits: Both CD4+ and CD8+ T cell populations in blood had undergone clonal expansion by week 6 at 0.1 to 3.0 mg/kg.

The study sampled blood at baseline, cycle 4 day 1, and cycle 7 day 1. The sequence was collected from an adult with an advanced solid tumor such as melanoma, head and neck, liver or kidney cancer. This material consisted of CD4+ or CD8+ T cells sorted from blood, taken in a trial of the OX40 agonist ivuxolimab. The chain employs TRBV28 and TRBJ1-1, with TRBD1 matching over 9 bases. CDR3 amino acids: CASQDRGGNTEAFF. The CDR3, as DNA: TGTGCCAGCCAGGACAGGGGCGGGAACACTGAAGCTTTCTTT.